The 10 T cell receptor beta chains presented below share a single source sample, sequenced in a study of patients and donors after allogeneic stem cell transplantation. TCRdb used MiXCR to reprocess the RT-PCR reads, holding one entry per CDR3 protein. The sample has over 65,000 distinct CDR3 sequences, roughly 29% seen once; the top ten hold around 27%. Sequenced: blood, either unsorted or a sorted T cell fraction (not recorded which). The source is a human donor who was either an allogeneic HSCT recipient or a stem cell or donor lymphocyte infusion donor (not recorded which). It is not recorded whose cells these are; they may come from a transplant donor.

This clonotype was seen a handful of times. The chain has TRBV12-3 or TRBV12-4 and TRBJ1-1; tentatively, D is TRBD1 (5 bases). Trimming left V 5 bases short and J 6 bases short, with 22 bases between. The CDR3 has 16 amino acids. CDR3 amino acids: CASSLPSHHRGAEAFF. The DNA of the CDR3 is TGTGCCAGCAGTCTCCCCTCACACCACCGGGGGGCTGAAGCTTTCTTT.

Many counts were recorded for this clonotype. This chain uses TRBV27 with TRBJ1-1, with D possibly matching TRBD1 (6 bases). The CDR3 runs 16 residues. Germline CDR1 reads MNHEY; CDR2 reads SMNVEV (reference sequence). With 5 bases removed from V and 0 bases from J, the gap between germline ends came to 16 bases. For the CDR3, the DNA is TGTGCCAGCAGTCCCCGGGGGACATATCTGAACACTGAAGCTTTCTTT. This encodes CASSPRGTYLNTEAFF.

At least ten counts were recorded for this clonotype. This rearrangement joins TRBV5-5 to TRBJ1-4, with D possibly matching TRBD1 (5 bases). Germline CDR1 and CDR2: SGHKS and YYEKEE (reference sequence). The CDR3 spans 13 residues. Between the trimmed V and J ends, which lost 2 bases and 16 bases, there was a span of 18 bases. The CDR3 coding sequence is TGTGCCAGCAGCTTAACAGGTCTTCTCCCAAGGTTTTTT. Translation: CASSLTGLLPRFF.

Relative to its sample, this clonotype is medium-sized. V usage is TRBV24-1 and J usage is TRBJ1-2, with 7 bases that match TRBD1. Germline V lookup: CDR1 KGHDR, CDR2 SFDVKD. The CDR3 has 13 amino acids. Germline trimming cut 7 bases from V and 6 bases from J; bases unmatched to any gene: 7. The CDR3 reads CATSAIDRDGYTF. CDR3 bases: TGTGCCACCAGCGCAATCGACAGGGATGGCTACACCTTC.

V and J are TRBV12-3 or TRBV12-4 and TRBJ2-7; a possible D gene is TRBD2 (5 bases). Trimming cost V 6 bases and J 1 base, with 10 bases left between them. This CDR3 region has 13 residues. CDR3 bases: TGTGCCAGCAGCCCCGGACTGTCCTACGAGCAGTACTTC. Encoded protein: CASSPGLSYEQYF.

The chain carries TRBV25-1 and TRBJ1-2, with D hard to call. CDR3 length: 14 amino acids. The V end was cut by 1 base, the J end by 3 bases, with 9 bases between. The germline gives CDR1 MGHDK, CDR2 SYGVNS. The CDR3, as DNA: TGTGCCAGCAGTGAATCAGGCGGCGACTATGGCTACACCTTC. Residues: CASSESGGDYGYTF.

In this sample, this clonotype turned up once. This rearrangement joins TRBV29-1 to TRBJ2-7; perhaps TRBD1 as D (6 bases). The CDR3 runs to 14 residues. The germline V and J ends were trimmed by 6 bases and 0 bases, with 15 bases remaining between them. The germline V gene encodes CDR1 SQVTM and CDR2 ANQGSEA. CDR3 DNA sequence: TGCAGCGTGTCCAGGACAGTTGACTCCTACGAGCAGTACTTC. Its protein product is CSVSRTVDSYEQYF.

This clonotype was seen more than once but under ten times. The CDR3 DNA follows: TGTGCCAGCAGACCCGGGGGGGGGACTGAAGCTTTCTTT. It translates to CASRPGGGTEAFF. V is TRBV6-5 and J is TRBJ1-1, with D perhaps matching TRBD1 (5 bases). The CDR3 length is 13 residues. Looked up from germline, CDR1 is MNHEY and CDR2 is SVGAGI. V lost 6 bases and J 5 bases, leaving 13 bases between the germline ends.

The rearrangement joins TRBV6-5 to TRBJ1-4, with D possibly being TRBD1 (5 bases). Trimming removed 6 bases from V and 10 bases from J, with 18 bases in between. Per germline, CDR1 MNHEY and CDR2 SVGAGI. The CDR3 sequence is 14 residues long. The CDR3 loop reads CASSLEGSTRKLFF. CDR3 nucleotides: TGTGCCAGCAGCCTAGAGGGGTCCACTCGAAAACTGTTTTTT.

This clonotype has just a few counts. V usage is TRBV29-1 and J usage is TRBJ2-7; D is ambiguous. The ends were cut back, 5 bases at V and 4 bases at J, with 6 bases in the middle. Germline CDR1 and CDR2: SQVTM and ANQGSEA. This CDR3 comprises 10 residues. This chain's CDR3 is CSVFQYEQYF. The DNA for the CDR3 is TGCAGCGTTTTTCAATACGAGCAGTACTTC.